The rows below give T cell receptor beta chains drawn from one sample of a study of regulatory T cells in long-lasting Graves disease. In TCRdb, the multiplex PCR reads were re-called with MiXCR into one record per CDR3 protein. The sample gives about half a million distinct CDR3 sequences, 12% of which show up once; about 8.9% is in the top ten. These records were also assigned to another study, of T cells in Graves' hyperthyroidism and ophthalmopathy.

The sample in question was peripheral blood mononuclear cells (PBMCs), obtained at new diagnosis, from a patient treated with antithyroid drugs. These receptors originate from a woman aged 25-40 years with Graves disease. The CDR3 runs from the conserved cysteine through the conserved F or W. D genes are given only for firm matches. Clone size is given for some rows only: seen once, a few or many times, or a class if the clone is expanded.

d_call	clone_size	j_call	v_call	cdr3_nt	cdr3_aa
.	.	TRBJ2-5	TRBV7-3	TGTGCCAGCAGCCCAGGAAAGACCCAGTACTTC	CASSPGKTQYF
.	many	TRBJ1-5	TRBV9	TGTGCCAGCAGCGTAGGGGGGTATGGTCAGCCCCAGCATTTT	CASSVGGYGQPQHF
.	.	TRBJ2-5	TRBV19	TGTGCCAGTAGTCGGGACTTGGAAGGGACCCAGTACTTC	CASSRDLEGTQYF
TRBD2	many	TRBJ2-1	TRBV27	TGTGCCAGCAGTTATCTAAAGGGCGGGAGCGACTACAATGAGCAGTTCTTC	CASSYLKGGSDYNEQFF
.	few	TRBJ1-5	TRBV30	TGTGCCTGGAGTATTCAGAGCAATCAGCCCCAGCATTTT	CAWSIQSNQPQHF
.	.	TRBJ2-2	TRBV6-2/TRBV6-3	TGTGCCAGCAGTTACTCGACCGGGACGGTAACGACCGGGGAGCTGTTTTTT	CASSYSTGTVTTGELFF
.	many	TRBJ1-4	TRBV6-2/TRBV6-3	TGTGCCAGCAGCATCAGCCGGGCGGGGGTAGGACGAACTAATGAAAAACTGTTTTTT	CASSISRAGVGRTNEKLFF
.	few	TRBJ1-5	TRBV19	TGTGCCAGTAGTATAGGCACGATTAGCAATCAGCCCCAGCATTTT	CASSIGTISNQPQHF
.	many	TRBJ1-6	TRBV9	TGTGCCAGCAGCGTAGGCCGCAGCTCCTATAATTCACCCCTCCACTTT	CASSVGRSSYNSPLHF
.	many	TRBJ2-3	TRBV12-3/TRBV12-4	TGTGCCAGCAGTTCCCATTACCGGCCCAGCACAGATACGCAGTATTTT	CASSSHYRPSTDTQYF
.	many	TRBJ1-6	TRBV5-1	TGCGCCACTCGGGACCCGGGGTATAATTCACCCCTCCACTTT	CATRDPGYNSPLHF
.	.	TRBJ2-3	TRBV2	TGTGCCAGAGGCGCGAAAGATACGCAGTATTTT	CARGAKDTQYF
TRBD2	.	TRBJ2-3	TRBV20-1	TGCAGTGCTAGAGATACCTTCCTAGCGGGGGGCATCAGAGATACGCAGTATTTT	CSARDTFLAGGIRDTQYF
.	many	TRBJ2-5	TRBV11-2	TGTGCCAGCAGCCCAGACAGGTTCAGGGAAGAGACCCAGTACTTC	CASSPDRFREETQYF
.	.	TRBJ2-7	TRBV18	TGTGCCAGCTCACCATCATTTCACCTCGCCCGAGTGCCCTCCTACGAGCAGTACTTC	CASSPSFHLARVPSYEQYF
TRBD2	few	TRBJ2-7	TRBV3-1	TGTGCCAGCGCGGGGTGGGGGGGCGAGCAGTACTTC	CASAGWGGEQYF
.	.	TRBJ1-3	TRBV5-8	TGTGCCAGCAGCTTATTACAGTTCGGAAACACCATATATTTT	CASSLLQFGNTIYF
TRBD2	few	TRBJ2-2	TRBV19	TGTGCCAGTAGTATTCCGCTGCGGGAGGGCCGGACCGGGGAGCTGTTTTTT	CASSIPLREGRTGELFF
.	many	TRBJ2-1	TRBV30	TGTGCCTGGAGTGTAGGATCGTTCACCCACAATGAGCAGTTCTTC	CAWSVGSFTHNEQFF
.	.	TRBJ2-2	TRBV9	TGCGCCAGCAGCTACCAAGGGGCCGGGGAGCTGTTTTTT	CASSYQGAGELFF
.	many	TRBJ1-4	TRBV19	TGTGCCAGTACCTCCCGGGGTGATGCAACTAATGAAAAACTGTTTTTT	CASTSRGDATNEKLFF
TRBD2	.	TRBJ2-1	TRBV7-9	TGTGCCAGCAGCTTATCAGCGGGAGTGCGGGAGCAGTTCTTC	CASSLSAGVREQFF
.	.	TRBJ2-3	TRBV6-1	TGTGCCAGCAGCGACCGGACCACAGATACGCAGTATTTT	CASSDRTTDTQYF
.	many	TRBJ2-1	TRBV7-2	TGTGCCACGGGGGAGTCTTCCTACAATGAGCAGTTCTTC	CATGESSYNEQFF
.	.	TRBJ1-6	TRBV6-2/TRBV6-3	TGTGCCGGCAGTGTGGACAACTATAATTCACCCCTCCACTTT	CAGSVDNYNSPLHF
.	many	TRBJ2-4	TRBV7-9	TGTGCCAGCAGCCCGGCCTCGGCCGGCAGATACTTC	CASSPASAGRYF
.	.	TRBJ2-5	TRBV7-9	TGTGCCAGCAGCTTAGTTCGGGGGGCCGGGGAGACCCAGTACTTC	CASSLVRGAGETQYF
TRBD2	many	TRBJ2-5	TRBV19	TGTGCCAGTGGAAGGACTAGCGGGGAGACCCAGTACTTC	CASGRTSGETQYF
TRBD2	many	TRBJ2-7	TRBV28	TGTGCCAGCAGTTTATCCTTCGGGCTAGCGGGATTTAGCTCGGGCGAGCAGTACTTC	CASSLSFGLAGFSSGEQYF
TRBD2	.	TRBJ2-7	TRBV4-2	TGTGCCAGCAGCCACCCATATAAAGCGGGAAGGAGCTCCTACGAGCAGTACTTC	CASSHPYKAGRSSYEQYF
.	many	TRBJ2-1	TRBV12-3/TRBV12-4	TGTGCCAGCAGTTTAACTGTGAAATACAATGAGCAGTTCTTC	CASSLTVKYNEQFF
.	.	TRBJ2-5	TRBV20-1	TGCAGTGCTAGAGACGGCCGGGGTCAAGAGACCCAGTACTTC	CSARDGRGQETQYF
TRBD2	few	TRBJ2-3	TRBV4-1	TGCGCCAGCAGCCAAGTACTAGCGGGAGGGCTTTATACGCAGTATTTT	CASSQVLAGGLYTQYF
.	few	TRBJ1-2	TRBV7-9	TGTGCCAGCAGCTTAGCAGAGCCTAACTATGGCTACACCTTC	CASSLAEPNYGYTF
.	many	TRBJ2-7	TRBV12-3/TRBV12-4	TGTGCCAGCAGTTTCGACGACTCGATTTACGAGCAGTACTTC	CASSFDDSIYEQYF
TRBD1	many	TRBJ1-4	TRBV2	TGTGCCACCACAGGGGGCTTGTATGAAAAACTGTTTTTT	CATTGGLYEKLFF
TRBD2	many	TRBJ2-5	TRBV28	TGTGCCAGCAGCTCCTCGGGACTAGCGGGAGGTTGGCAAGAGACCCAGTACTTC	CASSSSGLAGGWQETQYF
.	few	TRBJ1-5	TRBV18	TGTGCCAGCTCCTTGTCGGGGAACAATCAGCCCCAGCATTTT	CASSLSGNNQPQHF
.	many	TRBJ2-2	TRBV10-1	TGCGCCAGCAGTGCCCGGGAGAGCGGGGAGCTGTTTTTT	CASSARESGELFF
TRBD1	few	TRBJ2-7	TRBV2	TGTGCCAGCAGTACCCGGGACAGCGACCCCCACTTC	CASSTRDSDPHF
.	few	TRBJ1-2	TRBV6-2/TRBV6-3	TGTGCCAGCAGTCCCACCCAAGGGGGGGCGCCTGGCTACACCTTC	CASSPTQGGAPGYTF
.	many	TRBJ2-2	TRBV28	TGTGCCAGCAGTTTCAGGGGCGCGAACACCGGGGAGCTGTTTTTT	CASSFRGANTGELFF
.	many	TRBJ2-1	TRBV2	TGTGCCAGCAGCCCGCCGACTCCTTCCTACAATGAGCAGTTCTTC	CASSPPTPSYNEQFF
.	.	TRBJ1-3	TRBV13	TGTGCCAGCAGCTTAGTAAGGGGGGCTGGAAACACCATATATTTT	CASSLVRGAGNTIYF
.	.	TRBJ1-4	TRBV5-1	TGTGCCAGCAGCTTCACAGGGTATGCATACGCTGAAAAACTGTTTTTT	CASSFTGYAYAEKLFF
.	many	TRBJ1-4	TRBV30	TGTGCCTGGAGGACCGGGGGGGGAAAAGGAACTAATGAAAAACTGTTTTTT	CAWRTGGGKGTNEKLFF
.	many	TRBJ1-1	TRBV28	TGTGCCAGCAGTCATGGGGGGGCGAGGACTGAAGCTTTCTTT	CASSHGGARTEAFF
.	many	TRBJ2-7	TRBV18	TGTGCCAGCTCCTCGGAGAATACCTACGAGCAGTACTTC	CASSSENTYEQYF
.	many	TRBJ1-3	TRBV3-1	TGTGCCAGCAGCCCCCAGCTTATGACTGGAAACACCATATATTTT	CASSPQLMTGNTIYF
TRBD1	many	TRBJ2-7	TRBV20-1	TGCAGTGCTAGAGTAACGGGACAGGGGGCCCACGAGCAGTACTTC	CSARVTGQGAHEQYF